Following are 14 T cell receptor beta chains from one sample sequenced in a study of T-cell reconstitution after alpha-beta-depleted transplantation in children. A library of TCRbeta sequences, prepared with unique molecular identifiers, was generated. MiXCR was run by TCRdb on the PCR reads, yielding one entry per CDR3 protein. Altogether under 850,000 distinct CDR3 sequences are present, approximately 14% being singletons, with the ten largest covering 0.79%. Sequencing was performed on PBMCs, taken before TCRalphabeta/CD19-depleted stem cell transplant. All receptors come from a girl aged 2-10 years with congenital amegakaryocytic thrombocytopenia, due to receive a stem cell transplant.

This clonotype has ten or more counts. The chain links TRBV27 to TRBJ2-3, with 14 nucleotides matching TRBD2. The J segment lost 5 bases and the V segment lost 5 bases, leaving 6 bases of the junction unmatched. CDR3 length: 16 amino acids. Germline-derived CDR1 and CDR2 are MNHEY and SMNVEV (reference sequence). CDR3 residues: CASSPGLAGDIDTQYF. The DNA for the CDR3 is TGTGCCAGCAGTCCGGGACTAGCGGGAGACATAGATACGCAGTATTTT.

V usage is TRBV19 and J usage is TRBJ2-2; D possibly corresponds to TRBD2 (5 bases). Per the germline V gene, CDR1 is LNHDA and CDR2 is SQIVND (reference sequence). The V gene lost 3 bases and the J gene lost 7 bases, with 12 bases spanning the gap. CDR3 length: 14 amino acids. This CDR3 reads CASSIADSYGELFF. DNA of the CDR3: TGTGCCAGTAGTATCGCGGACTCGTACGGGGAGCTGTTTTTT.

This chain joins TRBV29-1 and TRBJ2-3; 9 bases line up with TRBD1. This CDR3 spans 19 amino acids. CDR1 and CDR2 from the germline V gene are SQVTM and ANQGSEA. The V gene end was trimmed by 0 bases and the J gene end by 4 bases; junction bases not matched to a gene: 17. CDR3 protein: CSVEEQPSRQGVFADTQYF. The CDR3 DNA is TGCAGCGTTGAAGAACAACCAAGCCGACAGGGGGTCTTCGCAGATACGCAGTATTTT.

In regard to this clonotype: A much larger clonotype is one base distant, so this may be a read error. This chain joins TRBV2 and TRBJ2-1; 12 bases fit TRBD2. J was trimmed by 8 bases and V by 4 bases; bases with no gene match: 12. Germline CDR1 is SNHLY and CDR2 is FYNNEI. The CDR3 totals 17 residues. The CDR3 loop reads CASSASGRAGPYHEQFF. Here the CDR3 DNA reads TGTGCCAGCAGTGCTAGCGGGAGGGCCGGTCCTTACCATGAGCAGTTCTTC.

There are many counts of this clonotype. This sequence joins TRBV24-1 and TRBJ2-7; D may be TRBD2 (6 bases). The V gene's germline CDR1 is KGHDR and CDR2 SFDVKD. V was trimmed by 4 bases and J by 2 bases, leaving 11 bases between them. The CDR3 consists of 14 residues. In DNA, the CDR3 is TGTGCCACCAGTGAGGCGGGACTCGCCTACGAGCAGTACTTC. This translates into CATSEAGLAYEQYF.

This clonotype was detected ten times or more. The V gene is TRBV20-1, the J gene TRBJ1-5; 8 bases align to TRBD1. Germline values: CDR1 DFQATT, CDR2 SNEGSKA (reference sequence). The V and J ends lost 0 bases and 6 bases, in that order; junction bases with no gene match: 10. The CDR3 is made up of 16 amino acids. This CDR3 reads CSARDIDGTGGQPQHF. CDR3 nucleotides: TGCAGTGCTAGAGATATCGACGGGACAGGCGGTCAGCCCCAGCATTTT.

This clonotype has ten or more counts. This CDR3 is CSARDPPNGETQYF. The CDR3 DNA reads as TGCAGTGCTAGAGACCCGCCTAACGGGGAGACCCAGTACTTC. This chain uses TRBV20-1 with TRBJ2-5, with no clear D. Trimming shortened V by 0 bases and J by 5 bases, and 13 bases separated the two germline ends. The germline V gene has CDR1 DFQATT and CDR2 SNEGSKA (reference sequence). The CDR3 runs to 14 residues.

Many counts were recorded for this clonotype. The J gene is TRBJ1-4, the V gene TRBV10-3, with 8 bases fitting TRBD1. Germline V gives CDR1 ENHRY, CDR2 SYGVKD. V lost 3 bases, J lost 5 bases, and 2 bases stayed unmatched. The CDR3 loop spans 14 amino acids. As DNA, the CDR3 is TGTGCCATCAGTGACGACAGGGGCAATGAAAAACTGTTTTTT. Translated: CAISDDRGNEKLFF.

This clonotype came up many times. The V gene is TRBV14, the J gene TRBJ2-5, with D perhaps TRBD2 (5 bases). Germline V CDR1 and CDR2: SGHDN, FVKESK. The V gene lost 0 bases and the J gene lost 2 bases, with 19 bases spanning the gap. The CDR3 sequence is 18 residues long. In nucleotides, the CDR3 is TGTGCCAGCAGCCAAGATGGTCTGACGGAGGTTGGACAAGAGACCCAGTACTTC. Amino acids: CASSQDGLTEVGQETQYF.

This clonotype has just a few counts. The J gene is TRBJ1-4, the V gene TRBV7-9; D is ambiguous. V was shortened by 5 bases and J by 0 bases, with 10 bases between the two germline ends. Looked up from germline, CDR1 is SEHNR and CDR2 is FQNEAQ (reference sequence). This CDR3 spans 15 amino acids. CDR3 bases: TGTGCCAGCAGCCCAGCCGCCTCAACTAATGAAAAACTGTTTTTT. This sequence encodes CASSPAASTNEKLFF.

The gene calls are TRBV4-1 and TRBJ2-2, with unresolved D. This CDR3 comprises 17 residues. Germline CDR1 and CDR2: MGHRA and YSYEKL. V dropped 1 base and J dropped 3 bases, with 15 bases sitting between them. The chain's CDR3 is CASSQAIGQIYTGELFF. In DNA form, the CDR3 reads TGCGCCAGCAGCCAAGCGATCGGGCAGATCTACACCGGGGAGCTGTTTTTT.

This chain connects TRBV30 to TRBJ1-2; no clear D gene. Trimming removed 0 bases at V and 8 bases at J, with 16 bases between. Germline CDR1 and CDR2: GTSNPN and SVGIG (reference sequence). This CDR3 contains 14 residues. The CDR3 DNA is TGTGCCTGGAGTGTAAGAGGCAGGCTTGAGGGCTACACCTTC. Translation gives CAWSVRGRLEGYTF.

This clonotype came up many times. V gene TRBV20-1 combines with J gene TRBJ2-3, with D tentatively TRBD2 (5 bases). CDR1 and CDR2 from the germline V gene are DFQATT and SNEGSKA (reference sequence). Deletions cut 5 bases from V and 4 bases from J, with 25 bases between. The CDR3 sequence is 17 residues long. CDR3 residues: CSALNGKRMDGADTQYF. CDR3 DNA: TGCAGTGCTCTTAACGGGAAGAGGATGGATGGTGCAGATACGCAGTATTTT.

The chain has TRBV29-1 and TRBJ2-3, with TRBD1 matching 7 bases. V was pared by 6 bases and J by 2 bases, with 5 bases of the junction left unmatched. The CDR3 extends over 13 amino acids. Germline assignment: CDR1 SQVTM and CDR2 ANQGSEA. This CDR3 reads CSVRDRFTDTQYF. CDR3 sequence (DNA): TGCAGCGTCCGGGACAGATTCACAGATACGCAGTATTTT.